A selection of T cell receptor beta chains follows, all from one sample in a study of beta chain features in type 1 diabetes. Only in-frame clones appear in the TCRdb table, and some are missing; sequencing was by immunoSEQ multiplex PCR. The data hold 150,000 to 200,000 clones, with 8% to 8.5% observed a single time. Sequencing was carried out using central memory CD4+ T cells from blood. The receptors were gathered from a woman between 18 and 29 years old with type 1 diabetes. Both conserved end residues are part of each CDR3. The order of the fields is V gene, clone size, D gene, J gene, CDR3 DNA, CDR3 protein. D genes are given only for firm matches. Size values are once, few and many counts, or a class for expanded clones, and some rows have none.

TRBV6-6,-,TRBD2,TRBJ2-1,TGTGCCACCACGGGACTATCTTCTAATGAGCAGTTCTTC,CATTGLSSNEQFF
TRBV9,-,-,TRBJ2-6,TGTGCCAGCAGCGTGATCACAGCCTCTGGGGCCAACGTCCTGACTTTC,CASSVITASGANVLTF
TRBV18,few,-,TRBJ2-1,TGTGCCAGCTCACCCGACGGAGACAATGAGCAGTTCTTC,CASSPDGDNEQFF
TRBV12-5,few,-,TRBJ1-2,TGTGCTAGTGGTTTCCAAGGGGTTGCCTATGGCTACACCTTC,CASGFQGVAYGYTF
TRBV30,few,-,TRBJ2-7,TGTGCCTGGAGTGTGGGCAGCTACGAGCAGTACTTC,CAWSVGSYEQYF
TRBV18,few,-,TRBJ2-1,TGTGCCAGCTCACAAGGACTGGGTGAGCAGTTCTTC,CASSQGLGEQFF
TRBV7-2,few,-,TRBJ2-3,TGTGCCAGCAGACGAGCTGCTACCGGATTCGGGGATACGCAGTATTTT,CASRRAATGFGDTQYF
TRBV6-6,few,TRBD1,TRBJ2-7,TGTGCCAGCAGCGGGACAGCTTACGAGCAGTACTTC,CASSGTAYEQYF
TRBV30,many,-,TRBJ2-6,TGTGCCTGGAGTGATACAGGGAGCGCTGGGGCCAACGTCCTGACTTTC,CAWSDTGSAGANVLTF
TRBV5-1,-,TRBD2,TRBJ2-5,TGCGCCAGCACGGGACTAGCGGGCGAGGAGACCCAGTACTTC,CASTGLAGEETQYF
TRBV4-3,few,TRBD1,TRBJ2-3,TGCGCCAGCAGCCAAGGGGAAGGACAGGGGAGGGGTACGCAGTATTTT,CASSQGEGQGRGTQYF
TRBV18,-,-,TRBJ2-7,TGTGCCAGCTCGCGGGACAGCAACTCCTACGAGCAGTACTTC,CASSRDSNSYEQYF
TRBV27,-,TRBD2,TRBJ2-7,TGTGCCAGCAGTTTCAGCGCTAGCGGGAGGGCCCTCTACGAGCAGTACTTC,CASSFSASGRALYEQYF
TRBV19,few,TRBD1,TRBJ2-5,TGTGCCAGTAGAACTACAGGGGTGGAGACCCAGTACTTC,CASRTTGVETQYF
TRBV15,-,-,TRBJ2-7,TGTGCCACCAGGTGGGCAGGGGTCTACGAGCAGTACTTC,CATRWAGVYEQYF
TRBV7-2,few,TRBD2,TRBJ2-5,TGTGCCAGCAGCTTCCCTACTAGCGGGGGAGAGACCCAGTACTTC,CASSFPTSGGETQYF
TRBV7-2,many,TRBD2,TRBJ2-4,TGTGCCAGCAGCCCGCCGGGACTAGCGGGGGGGCAGAACATTCAGTACTTC,CASSPPGLAGGQNIQYF
TRBV5-6,few,TRBD2,TRBJ2-5,TGTGCCAGCAGCTGGGGCCCGGGACTAGCGAAAGAGACCCAGTACTTC,CASSWGPGLAKETQYF
TRBV5-1,few,-,TRBJ2-1,TGCGCCAGCCAACCATCGGGGCGGGGCAATGAGCAGTTCTTC,CASQPSGRGNEQFF
TRBV5-1,-,TRBD2,TRBJ2-4,TGCGCCAGCAGCCCGGGGGGGGTAAACATTCAGTACTTC,CASSPGGVNIQYF
TRBV19,-,TRBD1,TRBJ2-7,TGTGCCAGTAGTATAGAACGGACAGGCCCCTACGAGCAGTACTTC,CASSIERTGPYEQYF
TRBV4-3,few,TRBD2,TRBJ2-3,TGCGCCAGCAGCCAAACTAGCGGGGGGACCACAGATACGCAGTATTTT,CASSQTSGGTTDTQYF
TRBV9,-,TRBD2,TRBJ2-3,TGTGCCAGCAGCCCTTGGACTAGCGGGGGCACAGATACGCAGTATTTT,CASSPWTSGGTDTQYF
TRBV27,few,TRBD1,TRBJ2-2,TGTGCCAGCAGTTTAGGGGACAGGGCTGGGGAGCTGTTTTTT,CASSLGDRAGELFF
TRBV7-8,-,TRBD1,TRBJ1-5,TGTGCCAGCAGCTTACAGGGGGGACAGCCCCAGCATTTT,CASSLQGGQPQHF
TRBV30,many,-,TRBJ2-4,TGTGCCTGGCAGCGGGCCGCCAAAAACATTCAGTACTTC,CAWQRAAKNIQYF
TRBV4-3,-,TRBD2,TRBJ2-1,TGCGCCAGCAGCCATTTGCCTAGCGGGAGTGGGATTTACAATGAGCAGTTCTTC,CASSHLPSGSGIYNEQFF
TRBV29-1,-,TRBD2,TRBJ2-7,TGCAGCGCGCGACTAGCGGGAAACTCCTACGAGCAGTACTTC,CSARLAGNSYEQYF
TRBV15,few,-,TRBJ1-5,TGTGCCACCAGCAGAGATGGGCGGGCAAGCAATCAGCCCCAGCATTTT,CATSRDGRASNQPQHF
TRBV4-2,few,TRBD2,TRBJ2-7,TGTGCCAGCAGCCAGTGGACTAGCGGGAGCCTGGAGCAGTACTTC,CASSQWTSGSLEQYF
TRBV20-1,few,-,TRBJ2-5,TGCAGTGCTACGTTTCGGGAGACCCAGTACTTC,CSATFRETQYF
TRBV5-1,-,TRBD2,TRBJ2-1,TGCGCCAGCACCCTGGGACTACCCTACAATGAGCAGTTCTTC,CASTLGLPYNEQFF
TRBV19,few,TRBD2,TRBJ2-1,TGTGCCAGTAGCCCCCGTCGAGCGGGAGACAATGAGCAGTTCTTC,CASSPRRAGDNEQFF
TRBV12-1,few,-,TRBJ2-5,TGTGCCAGCAGCACCGGGACTAGCGTACTAGAGACCCAGTACTTC,CASSTGTSVLETQYF
TRBV15,-,-,TRBJ1-1,TGTGCCACCAACAAAGACAGGCGAAACACTGAAGCTTTCTTT,CATNKDRRNTEAFF
TRBV6-6,-,-,TRBJ1-2,TGTGCCAGCAGACGTCAGGGCCTCTATGGCTACACCTTC,CASRRQGLYGYTF
TRBV18,-,-,TRBJ1-1,TGTGCCAGCTCACCACCGACAGGAGGCCTAAGGACTGAAGCTTTCTTT,CASSPPTGGLRTEAFF
TRBV28,few,-,TRBJ2-2,TGTGCCAGCAGTCCTAGGAACACCGGGGAGCTGTTTTTT,CASSPRNTGELFF
TRBV7-8,few,-,TRBJ1-3,TGTGCCAGCAGCTTAACGGTAGTTCGAAACACCATATATTTT,CASSLTVVRNTIYF
TRBV29-1,-,TRBD1,TRBJ2-1,TGCAGCGTCGACAGGGGGCGGGTTAATGAGCAGTTCTTC,CSVDRGRVNEQFF
TRBV6-5,-,-,TRBJ1-1,TGTGCCAGCAGTTACGAAGGGTCCTGGGGCCCTGAAGCTTTCTTT,CASSYEGSWGPEAFF
TRBV7-2,few,-,TRBJ2-5,TGTGCCAGCAGCTTCGGGTCAGAAGAGACCCAGTACTTC,CASSFGSEETQYF
TRBV5-1,-,TRBD2,TRBJ2-3,TGCGCCAGCAGCTTGGGACTAGCGATAAGCACAGATACGCAGTATTTT,CASSLGLAISTDTQYF
TRBV7-2,few,TRBD1,TRBJ1-2,TGTGCCAGCGGTCACAGGGGGTTGGCTAACTATGGCTACACCTTC,CASGHRGLANYGYTF
TRBV25-1,-,TRBD1,TRBJ2-3,TGTGCCAGCAGTCCGACAGGGGGCACAGATACGCAGTATTTT,CASSPTGGTDTQYF
TRBV25-1,few,-,TRBJ1-5,TGTGCCAGCAGTGAAGAGGGCCGGCCCCAGCATTTT,CASSEEGRPQHF
TRBV11-2,few,-,TRBJ2-3,TGTGCCAGCAGCTTATTGGCCCCTAGCACAGATACGCAGTATTTT,CASSLLAPSTDTQYF
TRBV4-2,few,TRBD1,TRBJ2-7,TGTGCGACAGCACACGGACAGGGGGCTTACGAGCAGTACTTC,CATAHGQGAYEQYF